These 14 T cell receptor beta chains were all obtained from the same sample, sequenced in a study of T cells in Graves' hyperthyroidism and ophthalmopathy. The investigators amplified TCR beta CDR3 regions from RNA transcripts. Using the HTBI primer set, a first-round RT-PCR was run on the TCR CDR3. TCRdb ran MiXCR on the multiplex PCR reads and lists one entry per CDR3 protein. The data contain about 740,000 distinct CDR3 sequences, approximately 15% of them singletons. The sample consisted of blood. These receptors came from a woman aged 18 to 35 with Graves' hyperthyroidism.

The chain combines TRBV9 with TRBJ1-6, with a tentative D call TRBD1 (6 bases). Germline CDR1 is SGDLS and CDR2 is YYNGEE. The V gene lost 0 bases and the J gene lost 1 base, with 8 bases spanning the gap. CDR3 size: 16 residues. DNA for the CDR3: TGTGCCAGCAGCGTAGGGGGGGCGTCCTATAATTCACCCCTCCACTTT. This codes for CASSVGGASYNSPLHF.

The V call is TRBV5-5, the J call TRBJ2-5; TRBD1 might be the D (6 bases). The V and J ends lost 4 bases and 3 bases respectively, with 13 bases between them. This CDR3 region has 14 residues. Germline assignment: CDR1 SGHKS and CDR2 YYEKEE (reference sequence). CDR3 protein: CASSPIQGKETQYF. DNA for the CDR3: TGTGCCAGCAGCCCCATTCAGGGGAAAGAGACCCAGTACTTC. Combining the CDR3 with reference TRBV5-5 and TRBJ2-5 gives the whole variable domain DAGVTQSPTHLIKTRGQQVTLRCSPISGHKSVSWYQQVLGQGPQFIFQYYEKEERGRGNFPDRFSARQFPNYSSELNVNALLLGDSALYLCASSPIQGKETQYFGPGTRLLVL.

This clonotype came up many times. This chain uses TRBV27 with TRBJ1-5; D is uncertain. V shed 6 bases and J shed 7 bases, with 13 bases lying between them. Looked up from germline, CDR1 is MNHEY and CDR2 is SMNVEV (reference sequence). This CDR3 contains 13 residues. The CDR3 coding sequence is TGTGCCAGCAGCACCATTGCGAACCAGCCCCAGCATTTT. Amino acids: CASSTIANQPQHF.

This clonotype was picked up many times. CDR3 residues: CSARPGGTTDTQYF. As DNA, the CDR3 is TGCAGTGCTAGACCAGGGGGAACCACAGATACGCAGTATTTT. This rearrangement joins TRBV20-1 to TRBJ2-3; 7 nucleotides line up with TRBD1. There are 14 residues in the CDR3. Germline V gives CDR1 DFQATT, CDR2 SNEGSKA (reference sequence). Trimming took 2 bases from V and 2 from J; bases not matched to a gene: 4.

The sample holds many counts of this clonotype. The rearrangement uses TRBV20-1 and TRBJ2-7; unclear D gene. This CDR3 is built from 13 residues. V shed 4 bases and J shed 0 bases, with 10 bases lying between them. Germline V gene sequence: CDR1 DFQATT, CDR2 SNEGSKA (reference sequence). DNA for the CDR3: TGCAGTGCTACGTCTAAGAGCTCCTACGAGCAGTACTTC. Its translation: CSATSKSSYEQYF.

The chain is built from TRBV7-9 and TRBJ1-2, with D maybe TRBD1 (6 bases). The length of the CDR3 is 17 residues. Germline CDR1 SEHNR, CDR2 FQNEAQ (reference sequence). V lost 4 bases, J lost 2 bases, and 20 bases lay in between. The DNA for the CDR3 is TGTGCCAGCAGCTACTTCCACCAACCAACAGGGAACTATGGCTACACCTTC. It codes for CASSYFHQPTGNYGYTF.

There are many counts of this clonotype. The chain uses TRBV7-2 and TRBJ2-2; D ambiguous. Germline loops: CDR1 SGHTA, CDR2 FQGNSA. This CDR3 contains 13 residues. Trimming left V 1 base short and J 6 bases short, with 6 bases between. The CDR3, as DNA: TGTGCCAGCAGCTTAGTAGTTCCCGGGGAGCTGTTTTTT. Its protein product is CASSLVVPGELFF.

This clonotype was seen at least ten times. V gene TRBV7-9 combines with J gene TRBJ2-1; TRBD2 matches 7 bases. Germline V gene data show CDR1 as SEHNR and CDR2 as FQNEAQ (reference sequence). The CDR3 is 14 residues long. V lost 5 bases to trimming and J lost 8 bases; unmatched junction nucleotides: 9. This chain's CDR3 is CASSRSGLDDEQFF. The CDR3, as DNA: TGTGCCAGCAGCCGCTCTGGACTAGATGATGAGCAGTTCTTC.

This clonotype was counted ten times or more. The chain couples TRBV12-5 to TRBJ2-1, with 8 bases aligning to TRBD2. The CDR3 has 15 amino acids. The germline CDR1 and CDR2 sequences are LGHNT and FRNRAP. V shed 0 bases and J 8 bases; nucleotides not matched to a gene: 6. The CDR3 here is CASGLVSGLADEQFF. The CDR3 DNA reads TGTGCTAGTGGTTTGGTTAGTGGACTAGCAGATGAGCAGTTCTTC.

At least ten counts were recorded for this clonotype. The chain combines TRBV6-1 with TRBJ2-3; a weak D match, TRBD1 (7 bases). This CDR3 contains 14 residues. Between the trimmed V and J ends, which lost 5 bases and 3 bases, there was a span of 12 bases. Germline CDR1 and CDR2: MNHNS and SASEGT. CDR3 loop: CASSYQGGTDTQYF. DNA of the CDR3: TGTGCCAGCAGTTACCAGGGGGGAACAGATACGCAGTATTTT.

The gene calls are TRBV4-1 and TRBJ2-1; TRBD2 is a possible D gene (6 bases). This CDR3 comprises 14 residues. V lost 4 bases and J lost 5, with 12 bases in between. The V gene's germline CDR1 is MGHRA and CDR2 YSYEKL. The CDR3 protein is CASSPGDRHNEQFF. As DNA, the CDR3 is TGCGCCAGCAGCCCGGGGGATAGACACAATGAGCAGTTCTTC.

At least ten counts were recorded for this clonotype. This chain joins TRBV6-1 and TRBJ2-7; 8 nucleotides match TRBD1. CDR1 and CDR2 from the germline V gene are MNHNS and SASEGT. CDR3 size: 12 residues. The V segment lost 5 bases and the J segment 5 bases; nucleotides outside the gene matches: 2. In nucleotides, the CDR3 is TGTGCCAGCAGTCCGGGACAGGACGAGCAGTACTTC. Translating gives CASSPGQDEQYF.

This clonotype was seen many times. This chain links TRBV6-5 with TRBJ1-2; 7 bases are shared with TRBD1. With V trimmed by 0 bases and J by 6 bases, 10 bases remained unmatched. The CDR3 is 16 residues long. From germline, CDR1 is MNHEY and CDR2 SVGAGI. CDR3 nucleotides: TGTGCCAGCAGTTACTCGGGACAGCTAGGAGCGGATGGCTACACCTTC. Its protein product is CASSYSGQLGADGYTF.

This clonotype was detected a few times. The V call is TRBV4-3, the J call TRBJ2-4; 8 bases are a match to TRBD1. V shed 4 bases and J 2 bases; nucleotides not matched to a gene: 1. Germline CDR1 and CDR2: LGHNA and YSLEER. This CDR3 contains 14 residues. The CDR3 coding sequence is TGCGCCAGCAGCCGACAGGGGACCAAAAACATTCAGTACTTC. It specifies CASSRQGTKNIQYF.